This T cell receptor beta chain comes out of a study of CD8+CD57+ T cells in acquired aplastic anemia. Across the whole study: The DNA of sorted CD4+ and CD8+ cells averaged about 3 ug. The study's findings and limits: Patients shared 25 to 35 CD8+ CDR3 sequences with controls.

Patients included in sequencing had previously demonstrated CD8+CD57+ cell expansion by flow cytometry. Germline V gene sequence: CDR1 WNHNN, CDR2 SYGVQD (reference sequence). V was trimmed by 1 base and J by 2 bases, leaving 7 bases between them. This CDR3 has 14 residues. Of note for this clonotype: Its antigen is still unknown.

Genomic DNA provided the template from which TCR beta VDJ and CDR3 profiles were obtained. TCRdb re-analysed the reads in MiXCR, keeping a single row per CDR3 protein. The table records hundreds of thousands of distinct CDR3 sequences, under 40% of them present only once. The chain joins TRBV10-1 to TRBJ2-3, with D hard to call. The source is a human donor with aplastic anemia. Sequencing was carried out using sorted CD4+, CD8+, or CD8+CD57+ T cells (not recorded which) from PBMCs. CDR3: CASSELGSTDTQYF. CDR3 sequence (DNA): TGCGCCAGCAGTGAGTTGGGGTCCACAGATACGCAGTATTTT.